This T cell receptor beta chain emerged from a study of cytomegalovirus exposure and HLA in healthy donors. The PCR used 60 Vbeta and 13 Jbeta primers. TCRdb's copy holds only in-frame clones and misses some; the assay was immunoSEQ multiplex PCR. The data hold some 120,000 clones, with approximately 60% observed a single time. From germline, CDR1 is MRHNA and CDR2 SNTAGT. V shed 8 bases, J shed 6 bases, and the junction held 9 bases outside the gene matches. The CDR3 sequence is 15 residues long. Details on this clone: The antigen is not known.

Study findings and constraints: Published work reported that the classifier diagnosed cytomegalovirus status with high specificity and sensitivity. A later analysis showed that HLA-associated TCR beta chains had undergone more clonal expansion than equally common others. An analysis was carried out later, and it reportedly showed fewer N-insertions in an Asian-associated ancestry cluster than the approximately 670-donor mean. Most subjects' HLA-A and HLA-B alleles were reportedly predicted from TCR beta sequences.

This TCR derives from a woman aged 25 to 39 in good health and CMV-seronegative. The gene calls are TRBV6-4 and TRBJ1-6; 8 bases agree with TRBD1. The sequenced sample was PBMCs. DNA of the CDR3: TGTGCCAGCGGCGGACAGGGTCCCCGTAATTCACCCCTCCACTTT. Translated, it gives CASGGQGPRNSPLHF.